A selection of T cell receptor beta chains follows, all from one sample in a study of blood T cell repertoires in COVID-19. TCRdb keeps only in-frame clones here, not all; method: immunoSEQ multiplex PCR. The data show about 400,000 clones, with roughly 86% seen just once and roughly 2% held by the top ten. Material: PBMCs or T cells enriched from blood (not recorded which). The receptors derive from a woman in her thirties or forties with acute COVID-19. The conserved cysteine and the conserved F or W are not part of the CDR3 here.

>12|TRBV19|TRBJ2-7
ASTSTGSRYEQY
>11|TRBV11-3|TRBJ2-7
ASSLDPRDKQY
>11|TRBV5-1|TRBJ1-6
ASSPDSNSPLH
>12|TRBV30|TRBJ2-7
AWSVRGGFNEQY
>15|TRBV27|TRBJ2-2
ASSEPLAGGNTGELF
>15|TRBV14|TRBJ1-6
ASSRGQGSGYNSPLH
>12|TRBV2|TRBJ2-3
ASRQGANTDTQY
>13|TRBV3-1/TRBV3-2|TRBJ2-7
ASSQTSGGAYEQY
>15|TRBV5-5|TRBJ1-2
ASSPSTGAVVDYGYT
>12|TRBV19|TRBJ2-4
ASKHRQVENIQY
>14|TRBV27|TRBJ2-1
ASLSKHRDGDNEQF
>13|TRBV30|TRBJ1-4
AWSPMDRGYEKLF
>13|TRBV16|TRBJ2-7
ASSRDRGLTYEQY
>13|TRBV5-1|TRBJ1-1
ASSLGQQMNTEAF
>10|TRBV2|TRBJ2-7
ASSSGAYEQY
>14|TRBV2|TRBJ2-7
ASSEIWTGSTYEQY
>16|TRBV7-8|TRBJ1-4
ASSLDVYGPSGNEKLF
>13|TRBV6-5|TRBJ1-1
ASSSTGTLDTEAF
>12|TRBV5-1|TRBJ1-2
ASSRGQGSGGYT
>13|TRBV5-4|TRBJ1-3
ASSLEGQPRNTIY
>12|TRBV29-1|TRBJ2-1
SVDRQGRINEQF
>9|TRBV20-1|TRBJ1-1
SARVAREAF
>16|TRBV7-9|TRBJ2-1
ASSKTQGLAETYNEQF
>12|TRBV24-1|TRBJ2-7
ATSDLYSSYEQY
>11|TRBV6-5|TRBJ1-2
ASSFGTGRGYT
>13|TRBV30|TRBJ1-4
AWRDGTGGNEKLF
>12|TRBV6-6|TRBJ1-1
ASSPREGAFVAF
>13|TRBV7-2|TRBJ1-2
ASSLTGVVNYGYT
>13|TRBV12-5|TRBJ1-5
ASGRLGTEPQPQH
>13|TRBV7-7|TRBJ2-5
ASSLEAGGVETQY
>13|TRBV6-2/TRBV6-3|TRBJ2-1
ASSFGLAGDNEQF
>16|TRBV9|TRBJ2-3
ASSATPLAGGLTDTQY
>14|TRBV6-1|TRBJ1-1
ASSDLYRGARTEAF
>12|TRBV5-1|TRBJ2-7
ASSTGQGADEQY
>14|TRBV10-1|TRBJ2-2
ASSDPRGQGAGELF
>12|TRBV2|TRBJ1-1
ASSEVWTVNEAF
>11|TRBV11-3|TRBJ2-5
ASSSGTLQTQY
>14|TRBV19|TRBJ1-4
ASSMDFSPTNEKLF
>11|TRBV27|TRBJ2-7
ASRGTLSYEQY
>14|TRBV7-2|TRBJ2-5
ASSWGLPGGGETQY
>12|TRBV6-1|TRBJ2-2
ACVAGLNTGELF
>16|TRBV6-2/TRBV6-3|TRBJ2-3
ASSYFKTGTSVSDTQY
>13|TRBV11-2|TRBJ2-7
ASSPLDRASYEQY
>10|TRBV7-9|TRBJ2-7
ASSPGNGEQY
>10|TRBV2|TRBJ1-1
AKGLLNTEAF
>12|TRBV10-3|TRBJ2-7
AIRLQGTFYEQY
>14|TRBV5-4|TRBJ2-2
ASSYARGVNTGELF
>14|TRBV18|TRBJ2-2
ASSPLAGANTGELF